Sequencing of this T cell receptor (beta chain) was carried out in a study of T cell responses to AZD1222 COVID-19 vaccine. The CDR3 is made up of 15 amino acids. Germline V gene data show CDR1 as SGHNT and CDR2 as YENEEA. Sequencing was performed with immunoSEQ multiplex PCR; in TCRdb, only in-frame clones are kept and a portion is missing. This table holds 120,000 to 150,000 clones, around nine tenths found once. This chain links TRBV11-3 with TRBJ2-5; 8 nucleotides line up with TRBD1. Judging by the DNA end, TRBJ2-7 fits better; the J call may be wrong. The input for sequencing was peripheral blood, taken on day 0 of AZD1222 vaccination. This sequence was found in an adult in good health. The CDR3: CASSQGAGWSYEQYF. The CDR3 DNA sequence: TGTGCCAGCAGCCAGGGGGCGGGTTGGTCCTACGAGCAGTACTTC.